The 14 T cell receptor beta chains below all came from one sample that was sequenced in a study of T cells after yellow fever vaccination. TCRdb re-called the 5' RACE reads with MiXCR, one entry per CDR3 protein. The table lists 300,000 to 350,000 distinct CDR3 sequences, around 8.1% of them singletons. The input for sequencing was PBMCs, taken roughly 47 days after the first yellow fever vaccination. The receptors were sampled from a man between 18 and 29 years old who received the YFV17D yellow fever vaccine.

This rearrangement joins TRBV18 to TRBJ1-6; D is undetermined. Between the trimmed V and J ends, which lost 1 base and 12 bases, there was a span of 16 bases. This CDR3 has 15 residues. Germline-derived CDR1 and CDR2 are KGHSH and LQKENI. CDR3 loop: CASSPRRYHFGPLHF. CDR3 in DNA: TGTGCCAGCTCACCACGGCGGTATCATTTCGGACCCCTCCACTTT.

The CDR3 sequence is CASSPSFRTGVTFF. In DNA form, the CDR3 reads TGTGCCAGCAGCCCCTCCTTCCGGACAGGGGTAACTTTCTTT. The chain is built from TRBV7-2 and TRBJ1-1, with 9 positions matching TRBD1. This CDR3 is 14 amino acids long. The V segment lost 5 bases and the J segment 12 bases; nucleotides outside the gene matches: 13. From germline, CDR1 is SGHTA and CDR2 FQGNSA.

The chain has TRBV7-6 and TRBJ1-1; TRBD1 agrees at 7 bases. The V gene's germline CDR1 is SGHVS and CDR2 FNYEAQ. Unmatched junction bases numbered 8, after V lost 5 bases and J lost 8 bases. The CDR3 is 13 amino acids. DNA for the CDR3: TGTGCCAGCAGCCGCATAGGGGGCCAGGAAGCTTTCTTT. It translates to CASSRIGGQEAFF.

This clonotype was observed at least ten times. J is TRBJ1-1 and V is TRBV12-3 or TRBV12-4; no clear D gene. With 2 bases removed from V and 0 bases from J, the gap between germline ends came to 7 bases. The CDR3 has 14 amino acids. The CDR3 spells CASSLSEVNTEAFF. In DNA, the CDR3 is TGTGCCAGCAGTTTATCGGAAGTGAACACTGAAGCTTTCTTT.

The rearrangement uses TRBV30 and TRBJ1-5, with a tentative D call TRBD1 (5 bases). Trimming shortened V by 1 base and J by 4 bases, and 8 bases separated the two germline ends. There are 13 residues in the CDR3. In germline, CDR1 is GTSNPN, CDR2 SVGIG (reference sequence). CDR3 sequence: CAWSERGNQPQHF. The CDR3 region has the DNA TGTGCCTGGAGTGAAAGGGGTAATCAGCCCCAGCATTTT.

V and J are TRBV4-3 and TRBJ2-3, with D possibly matching TRBD2 (7 bases). The V gene lost 0 bases and the J gene lost 0 bases, with 16 bases spanning the gap. Per the germline V gene, CDR1 is LGHNA and CDR2 is YSLEER. The CDR3 loop spans 18 amino acids. The CDR3 is CASSQEGGGGASTDTQYF. CDR3 DNA sequence: TGCGCCAGCAGCCAAGAGGGGGGCGGGGGTGCTAGCACAGATACGCAGTATTTT.

Only a few counts were recorded for this clonotype. The J gene is TRBJ2-1, the V gene TRBV5-6; 8 nucleotides match TRBD1. This CDR3 is 15 amino acids long. Germline CDR1 SGHDT, CDR2 YYEEEE. With 5 bases clipped from V and 2 bases from J, the junction kept 6 bases outside the gene matches. This chain's CDR3 is CASSFDRGPYNEQFF. The CDR3 bases are TGTGCCAGCAGTTTCGACAGGGGCCCCTACAATGAGCAGTTCTTC.

This clonotype was detected a few times. The chain carries TRBV11-2 and TRBJ2-3; no clear D gene. The CDR3 is 14 residues long. Trimming took off 7 bases at V and 1 base at J, with 12 bases between the two ends. Germline V gene lookup returns CDR1 SGHAT and CDR2 FQNNGV. CDR3 sequence (DNA): TGTGCCAGCACCACCCCGTGGGGCACAGATACGCAGTATTTT. Translated: CASTTPWGTDTQYF.

This clonotype was counted at least ten times. This sequence joins TRBV4-1 and TRBJ2-1; D ambiguous. Trimming removed 2 bases at V and 4 bases at J, with 0 bases between. Germline V CDR1 and CDR2: MGHRA, YSYEKL. The CDR3 totals 11 residues. CDR3 in amino acids: CASSQYNEQFF. The CDR3 DNA reads as TGCGCCAGCAGCCAATACAATGAGCAGTTCTTC.

J is TRBJ1-4 and V is TRBV20-1, with 7 bases that match TRBD1. Germline-derived CDR1 and CDR2 are DFQATT and SNEGSKA (reference sequence). This CDR3 comprises 14 residues. Trimming at V came to 6 bases and at J to 0 bases, leaving 4 bases not matched to a gene. The CDR3 protein is CSAPTGATNEKLFF. CDR3 bases: TGCAGTGCGCCTACAGGGGCAACTAATGAAAAACTGTTTTTT.

This clonotype was seen a handful of times. The chain joins TRBV2 to TRBJ2-5; D possibly corresponds to TRBD1 (5 bases). Germline V gene sequence: CDR1 SNHLY, CDR2 FYNNEI. CDR3 length: 12 residues. V was pared by 7 bases and J by 5 bases, with 11 bases between. CDR3 loop: CASTGLGETQYF. As DNA, the CDR3 is TGTGCCAGCACAGGGTTGGGGGAGACCCAGTACTTC.

The chain combines TRBV6-2 or TRBV6-3 with TRBJ1-5, with unresolved D. The CDR3 is 14 residues long. V gave up 0 bases and J gave up 7 bases, with 10 bases separating them. CDR1 and CDR2 (germline): MNHEY, SVGEGT. The CDR3 reads CASSYSGYLQPQHF. CDR3 sequence (DNA): TGTGCCAGCAGTTACTCAGGGTATCTCCAGCCCCAGCATTTT.

This rearrangement joins TRBV20-1 to TRBJ1-5, with D possibly TRBD1 on 6 matching bases. The germline V gene has CDR1 DFQATT and CDR2 SNEGSKA (reference sequence). V was pared by 2 bases and J by 2 bases, with 10 bases between. The CDR3 contains 14 residues. This CDR3 is CSARPTGRNQPQHF. The DNA of the CDR3 is TGCAGTGCTAGACCTACAGGGCGCAATCAGCCCCAGCATTTT.

Only a few counts were recorded for this clonotype. The J gene is TRBJ1-2, the V gene TRBV12-3 or TRBV12-4, with a tentative D call TRBD1 (6 bases). The CDR3 runs to 13 residues. V shed 5 bases and J shed 2 bases, with 9 bases lying between them. The DNA of the CDR3 is TGTGCCAGCAGTCAGGGGCTGAACTATGGCTACACCTTC. Translating gives CASSQGLNYGYTF.